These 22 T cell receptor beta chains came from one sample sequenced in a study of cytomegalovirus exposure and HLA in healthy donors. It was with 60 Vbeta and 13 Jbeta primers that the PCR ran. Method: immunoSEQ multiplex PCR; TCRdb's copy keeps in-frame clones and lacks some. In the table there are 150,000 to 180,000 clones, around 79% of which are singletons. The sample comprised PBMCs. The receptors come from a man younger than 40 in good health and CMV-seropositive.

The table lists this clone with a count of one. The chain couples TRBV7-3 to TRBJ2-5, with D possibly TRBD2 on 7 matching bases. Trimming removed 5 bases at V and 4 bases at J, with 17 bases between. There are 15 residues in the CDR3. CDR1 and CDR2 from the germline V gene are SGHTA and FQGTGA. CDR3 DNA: TGTGCCAGCAGCCTAGGGGGGGGTCCGACAGAGACCCAGTACTTC. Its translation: CASSLGGGPTETQYF.

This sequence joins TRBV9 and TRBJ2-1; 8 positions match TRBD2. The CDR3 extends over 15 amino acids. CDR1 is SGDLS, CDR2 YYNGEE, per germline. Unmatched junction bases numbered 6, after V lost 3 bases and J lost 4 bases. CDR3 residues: CASSATGLGYNEQFF. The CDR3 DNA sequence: TGTGCCAGCAGCGCGACGGGACTAGGATACAATGAGCAGTTCTTC.

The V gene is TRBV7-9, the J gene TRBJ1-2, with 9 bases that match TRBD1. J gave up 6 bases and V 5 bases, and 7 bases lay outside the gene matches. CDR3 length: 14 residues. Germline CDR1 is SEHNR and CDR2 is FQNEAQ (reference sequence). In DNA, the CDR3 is TGTGCCAGCAGCCCGGGACAGGGACTGGATGGCTACACCTTC. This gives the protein CASSPGQGLDGYTF.

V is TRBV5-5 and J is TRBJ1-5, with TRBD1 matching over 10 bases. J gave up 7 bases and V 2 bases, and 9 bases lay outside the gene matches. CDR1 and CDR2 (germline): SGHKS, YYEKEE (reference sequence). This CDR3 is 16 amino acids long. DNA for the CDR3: TGTGCCAGCAGCTTACCCGGGACAGGGGCCGGGCAGCCCCAGCATTTT. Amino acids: CASSLPGTGAGQPQHF.

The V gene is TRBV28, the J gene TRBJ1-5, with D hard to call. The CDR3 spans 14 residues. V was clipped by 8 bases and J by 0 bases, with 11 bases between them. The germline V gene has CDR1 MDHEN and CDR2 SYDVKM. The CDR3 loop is CASVTSYSNQPQHF. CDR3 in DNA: TGTGCCAGCGTGACTTCCTATAGCAATCAGCCCCAGCATTTT.

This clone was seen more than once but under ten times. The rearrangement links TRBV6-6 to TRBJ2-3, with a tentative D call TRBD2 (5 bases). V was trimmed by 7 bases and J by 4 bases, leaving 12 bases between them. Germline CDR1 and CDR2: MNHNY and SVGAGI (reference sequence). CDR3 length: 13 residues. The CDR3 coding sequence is TGTGCCAGCACCGGGATGAAGGCAGATACGCAGTATTTT. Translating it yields CASTGMKADTQYF.

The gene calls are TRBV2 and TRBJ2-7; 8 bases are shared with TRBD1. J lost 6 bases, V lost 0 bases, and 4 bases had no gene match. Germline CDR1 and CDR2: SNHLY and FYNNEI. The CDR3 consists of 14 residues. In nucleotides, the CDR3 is TGTGCCAGCAGTGAAGCGGACAGGGTCGGCGAGCAGTACTTC. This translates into CASSEADRVGEQYF.

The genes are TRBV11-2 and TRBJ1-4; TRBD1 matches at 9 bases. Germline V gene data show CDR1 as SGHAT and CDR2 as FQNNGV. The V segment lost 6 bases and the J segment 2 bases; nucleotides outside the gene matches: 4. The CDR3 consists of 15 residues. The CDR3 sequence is CASRPTGGTNEKLFF. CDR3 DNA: TGTGCCAGCAGGCCCACAGGGGGCACTAATGAAAAACTGTTTTTT. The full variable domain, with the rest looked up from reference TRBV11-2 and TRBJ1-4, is EAGVAQSPRYKIIEKRQSVAFWCNPISGHATLYWYQQILGQGPKLLIQFQNNGVVDDSQLPKDRFSAERLKGVDSTLKIQPAKLEDSAVYLCASRPTGGTNEKLFFGSGTQLSVL.

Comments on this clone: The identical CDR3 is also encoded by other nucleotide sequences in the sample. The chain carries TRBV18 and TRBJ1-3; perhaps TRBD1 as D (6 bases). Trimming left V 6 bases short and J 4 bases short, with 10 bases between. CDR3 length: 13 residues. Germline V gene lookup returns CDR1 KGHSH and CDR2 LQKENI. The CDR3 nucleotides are TGTGCCAGCTCCACAGGACAGGGAAACACCATATATTTT. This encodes CASSTGQGNTIYF.

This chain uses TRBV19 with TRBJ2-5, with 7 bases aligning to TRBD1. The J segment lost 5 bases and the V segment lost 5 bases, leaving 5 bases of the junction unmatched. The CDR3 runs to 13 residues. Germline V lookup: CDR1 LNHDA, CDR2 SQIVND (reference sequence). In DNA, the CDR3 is TGTGCCAGTAGTTCACAGGGGACGGAGACCCAGTACTTC. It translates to CASSSQGTETQYF.

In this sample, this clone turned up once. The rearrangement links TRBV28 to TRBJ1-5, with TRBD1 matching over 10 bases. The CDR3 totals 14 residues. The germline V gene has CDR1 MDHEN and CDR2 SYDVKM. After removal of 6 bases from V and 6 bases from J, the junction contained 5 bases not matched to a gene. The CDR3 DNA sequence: TGTGCCAGCAGCTTGACAGGGGGCAGTCAGCCCCAGCATTTT. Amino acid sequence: CASSLTGGSQPQHF.

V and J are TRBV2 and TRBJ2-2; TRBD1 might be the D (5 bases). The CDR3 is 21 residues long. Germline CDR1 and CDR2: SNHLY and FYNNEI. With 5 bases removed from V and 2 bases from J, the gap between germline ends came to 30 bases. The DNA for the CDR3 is TGTGCCAGCAGTCGCTCCCTACGCGGCACAGGAGTTATCTCTAACACCGGGGAGCTGTTTTTT. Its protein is CASSRSLRGTGVISNTGELFF. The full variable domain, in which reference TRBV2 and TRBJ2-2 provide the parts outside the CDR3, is EPEVTQTPSHQVTQMGQEVILRCVPISNHLYFYWYRQILGQKVEFLVSFYNNEISEKSEIFDDQFSVERPDGSNFTLKIRSTKLEDSAMYFCASSRSLRGTGVISNTGELFFGEGSRLTVL.

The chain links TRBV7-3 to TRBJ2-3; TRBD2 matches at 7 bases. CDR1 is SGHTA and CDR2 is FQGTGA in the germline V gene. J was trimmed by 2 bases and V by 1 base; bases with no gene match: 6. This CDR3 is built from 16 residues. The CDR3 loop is CASSLNGGRNTDTQYF. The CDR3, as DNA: TGTGCCAGCAGCTTAAACGGGGGGAGGAACACAGATACGCAGTATTTT.

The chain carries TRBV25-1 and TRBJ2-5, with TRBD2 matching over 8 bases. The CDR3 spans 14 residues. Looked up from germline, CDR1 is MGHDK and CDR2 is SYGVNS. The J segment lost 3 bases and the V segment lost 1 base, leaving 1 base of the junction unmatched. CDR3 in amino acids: CASSEFGGEETQYF. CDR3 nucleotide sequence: TGTGCCAGCAGTGAATTCGGGGGGGAAGAGACCCAGTACTTC.

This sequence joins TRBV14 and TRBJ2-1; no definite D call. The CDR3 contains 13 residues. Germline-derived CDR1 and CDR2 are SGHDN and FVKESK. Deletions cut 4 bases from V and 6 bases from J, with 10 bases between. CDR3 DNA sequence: TGTGCCAGCAGCCTCCATAGTCTCAATGAGCAGTTCTTC. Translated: CASSLHSLNEQFF.

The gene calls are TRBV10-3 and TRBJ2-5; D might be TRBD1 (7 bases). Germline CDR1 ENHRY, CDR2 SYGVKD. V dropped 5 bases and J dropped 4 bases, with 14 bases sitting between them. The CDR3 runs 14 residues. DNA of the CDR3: TGTGCCATCAGTCAGGGGGGACAAATAGAGACCCAGTACTTC. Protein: CAISQGGQIETQYF.

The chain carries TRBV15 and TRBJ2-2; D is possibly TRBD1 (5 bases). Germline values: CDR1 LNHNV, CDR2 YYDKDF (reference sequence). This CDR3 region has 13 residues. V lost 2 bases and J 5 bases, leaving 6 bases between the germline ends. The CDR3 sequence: CATSRQGTGELFF. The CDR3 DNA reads TGTGCCACCAGCAGACAGGGAACCGGGGAGCTGTTTTTT. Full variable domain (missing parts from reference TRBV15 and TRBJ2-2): DAMVIQNPRYQVTQFGKPVTLSCSQTLNHNVMYWYQQKSSQAPKLLFHYYDKDFNNEADTPDNFQSRRPNTSFCFLDIRSPGLGDTAMYLCATSRQGTGELFFGEGSRLTVL.

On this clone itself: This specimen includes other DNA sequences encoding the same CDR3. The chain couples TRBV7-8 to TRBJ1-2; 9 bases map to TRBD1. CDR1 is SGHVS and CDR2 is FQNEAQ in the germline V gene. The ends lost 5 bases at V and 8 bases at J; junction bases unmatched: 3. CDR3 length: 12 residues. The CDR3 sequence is CASSEDRGGYTF. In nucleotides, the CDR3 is TGTGCCAGCAGCGAGGACAGGGGAGGCTACACCTTC.

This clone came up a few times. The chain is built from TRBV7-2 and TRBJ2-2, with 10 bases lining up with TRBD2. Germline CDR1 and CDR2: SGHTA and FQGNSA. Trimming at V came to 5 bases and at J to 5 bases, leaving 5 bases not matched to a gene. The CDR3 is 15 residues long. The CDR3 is CASSQRGGRTGELFF. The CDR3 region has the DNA TGTGCCAGCAGCCAGCGGGGGGGGCGGACCGGGGAGCTGTTTTTT.

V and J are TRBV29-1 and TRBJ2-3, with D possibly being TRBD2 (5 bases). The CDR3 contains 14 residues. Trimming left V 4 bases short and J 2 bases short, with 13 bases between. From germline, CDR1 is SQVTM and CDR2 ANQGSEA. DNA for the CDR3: TGCAGCGTTGTGAAGCGAGGGCCCACAGATACGCAGTATTTT. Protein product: CSVVKRGPTDTQYF.

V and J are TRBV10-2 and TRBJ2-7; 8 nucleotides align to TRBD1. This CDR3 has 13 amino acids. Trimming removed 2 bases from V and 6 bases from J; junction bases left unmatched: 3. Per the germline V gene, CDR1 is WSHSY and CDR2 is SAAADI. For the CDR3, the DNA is TGCGCCAGCAGTGAGGGCAGGGGGCCCGAGCAGTACTTC. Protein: CASSEGRGPEQYF.

The CDR3 loop reads CASRGEGLATEAFF. The DNA of the CDR3 is TGTGCCAGCCGCGGGGAGGGCCTCGCCACTGAAGCTTTCTTT. This chain uses TRBV6-5 with TRBJ1-1; D not resolved. CDR3 size: 14 residues. Between the trimmed V and J ends, which lost 8 bases and 4 bases, there was a span of 17 bases. Germline lookup yields CDR1 MNHEY and CDR2 SVGAGI.